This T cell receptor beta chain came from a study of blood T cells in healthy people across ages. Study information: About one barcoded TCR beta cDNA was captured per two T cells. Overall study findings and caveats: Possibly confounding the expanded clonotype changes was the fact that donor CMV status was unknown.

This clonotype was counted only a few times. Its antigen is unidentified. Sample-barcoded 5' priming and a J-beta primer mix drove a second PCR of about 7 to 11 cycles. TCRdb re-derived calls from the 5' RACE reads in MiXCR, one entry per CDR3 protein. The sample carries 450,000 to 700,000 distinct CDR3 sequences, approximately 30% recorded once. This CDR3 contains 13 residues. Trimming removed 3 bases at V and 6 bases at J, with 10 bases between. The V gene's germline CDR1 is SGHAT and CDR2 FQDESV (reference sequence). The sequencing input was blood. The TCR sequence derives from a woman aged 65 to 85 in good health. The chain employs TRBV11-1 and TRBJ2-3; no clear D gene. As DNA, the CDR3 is TGTGCCAGCAGCTTGGGCCGGTTGGATACGCAGTATTTT. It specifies CASSLGRLDTQYF.